A selection of T cell receptor beta chains follows, all from one sample in a study of T cell responses to AZD1222 COVID-19 vaccine. Only in-frame clones appear in the TCRdb table, and some are missing; sequencing was by immunoSEQ multiplex PCR. The sample includes about 130,000 clones, 80% to 90% of them seen just once. Sample: peripheral blood, taken 28 days after the second AZD1222 dose. Every receptor here comes from an adult who received the AZD1222 COVID-19 vaccine. The conserved cysteine and the conserved F or W are not part of the CDR3 here.

TRBJ2-3 | TRBV2 | ASILGTLGGADTQY
TRBJ1-5 | TRBV6-5 | ASSYGTDQPQH
TRBJ1-5 | TRBV2 | ASRWILNQPQH
TRBJ2-5 | TRBV24-1 | ATPRLAVSYQETQY
TRBJ1-1 | TRBV27 | ASSPGRVNTEAF
TRBJ2-7 | TRBV3-1/TRBV3-2 | ASSFRDYPREQY
TRBJ2-7 | TRBV5-8 | ASNFSYEQY
TRBJ1-2 | TRBV7-3 | ASSQAGTGGFSNYGYT
TRBJ1-1 | TRBV12-3/TRBV12-4 | ASSFVMTEAF
TRBJ2-3 | TRBV21-1 | ASSKVREATDTQY
TRBJ1-5 | TRBV9 | ASSVGQDVEQPQH
TRBJ2-3 | TRBV12-3/TRBV12-4 | ASSLEGPDTQY
TRBJ2-1 | TRBV11-3 | ASSARQGAYNEQF
TRBJ1-2 | TRBV12-5 | ASGLWRASYGYT
TRBJ2-1 | TRBV25-1 | ASRTSRGYDSYDEQF
TRBJ2-7 | TRBV28 | ASRGLNNYEQY
TRBJ1-5 | TRBV7-8 | ASSLDRGNQPQH
TRBJ2-2 | TRBV5-4 | ASSVAGVPGELF
TRBJ1-2 | TRBV7-9 | ASTLQGADGYT
TRBJ1-5 | TRBV5-1 | ASSWGTAGNQPQH
TRBJ1-5 | TRBV30 | AWSTANHQPQH
TRBJ1-3 | TRBV7-2 | ASSFVGTRNTIY
TRBJ1-5 | TRBV19 | ASSINRGGNQPQH
TRBJ2-5 | TRBV2 | ASSGGTQY
TRBJ1-4 | TRBV5-1 | ASSLSGTGEKLF
TRBJ1-1 | TRBV9 | ASSSRDRVNTEAF
TRBJ2-3 | TRBV29-1 | SVASSGSTDTQY
TRBJ2-7 | TRBV30 | AWSGLSGADEQY
TRBJ1-2 | TRBV11-2 | ASSLGSLNYGYT
TRBJ1-6 | TRBV10-3 | AISAGQGNSPLH
TRBJ1-2 | TRBV6-2/TRBV6-3 | ASSYSTRGRNYGYT
TRBJ1-5 | TRBV12-5 | ASGALTGGGNQPQH
TRBJ1-2 | TRBV6-1 | ASSEAVFKGQS
TRBJ1-1 | TRBV6-5 | ASNQDRGHTEAF
TRBJ1-1 | TRBV6-5 | ASSYSGWELVAF
TRBJ1-2 | TRBV15 | ATSRGQGNYGYT
TRBJ1-1 | TRBV7-9 | ASSSYQALNTEAF
TRBJ2-1 | TRBV18 | ASSPYSATYNEQF
TRBJ1-1 | TRBV5-1 | ASSFGGTSNTEAF
TRBJ1-1 | TRBV7-9 | ASSTGPNTEAF
TRBJ1-4 | TRBV5-1 | ASTLGLIGGTNEKLF
TRBJ1-1 | TRBV19 | ASSMRGEINTEAF
TRBJ2-4 | TRBV6-4 | ASGSRVKNIQY
TRBJ2-3 | TRBV19 | ASSIDPLSGGEDTQY
TRBJ1-1 | TRBV4-2 | ASSQSPRTGRNTEAF
TRBJ1-1 | TRBV5-1 | ASSLAGVEAEAF